This TCR beta chain came from a study of T cell repertoires in cytomegalovirus infection. Study details: An indication of both CMV infection and matching HLA type came from public TCR beta signatures.

TCRdb called the reads again in MiXCR, with one record for every CDR3 protein. The sample includes approximately 170,000 distinct CDR3 sequences, approximately 17% of them seen just once. Concerning this clonotype: Its specificity is unknown.

This CDR3 comprises 14 residues. The junction had 5 bases not matched to a gene; V was cut back by 3 bases and J by 6 bases. Germline loops: CDR1 SGHRS, CDR2 YFSETQ. Findings and limits, study-wide: Identification of carriers of CMV plus the relevant HLA was achieved through cumulative public TCR beta family frequency. HLA-C-restricted CMV clonotypes gave the most frequent clonotype in two of eight donors.

The receptor comes from a human donor in good health (CMV status not recorded). Some clones in this sample may be carry-over from other donors' samples. The specimen sequenced was CD8+ T cells from PBMCs. V usage is TRBV5-1 and J usage is TRBJ2-3, with 9 bases lining up with TRBD2. In DNA, the CDR3 is TGCGCCAGCAGCTCCCGGACTAGCGTGGATACGCAGTATTTT. It specifies CASSSRTSVDTQYF.